The sample holds a few counts of the clone carrying this TCR beta chain. This sample stems from a study of technical replicates of blood from four donors. Measured with immunoSEQ multiplex PCR; TCRdb has only the in-frame clones, and not every one. The sample holds 76,000 or so clones, over 75% seen once. CDR3 length: 13 amino acids. CDR1 is LNHNV and CDR2 is YYDKDF in the germline V gene (reference sequence). The V segment lost 3 bases and the J segment 7 bases; nucleotides outside the gene matches: 4. The TCR originated in a human donor in good health. The sample taken for sequencing was T cells isolated from PBMCs. This rearrangement joins TRBV15 to TRBJ2-7, with 9 bases identical to TRBD1. The CDR3 sequence: CATSRDRGREQYF. DNA for the CDR3: TGTGCCACCAGCAGGGACAGGGGTCGGGAGCAGTACTTC. The entire variable domain, with the rest obtained from reference TRBV15 and TRBJ2-7, is as follows: DAMVIQNPRYQVTQFGKPVTLSCSQTLNHNVMYWYQQKSSQAPKLLFHYYDKDFNNEADTPDNFQSRRPNTSFCFLDIRSPGLGDTAMYLCATSRDRGREQYFGPGTRLTVT.